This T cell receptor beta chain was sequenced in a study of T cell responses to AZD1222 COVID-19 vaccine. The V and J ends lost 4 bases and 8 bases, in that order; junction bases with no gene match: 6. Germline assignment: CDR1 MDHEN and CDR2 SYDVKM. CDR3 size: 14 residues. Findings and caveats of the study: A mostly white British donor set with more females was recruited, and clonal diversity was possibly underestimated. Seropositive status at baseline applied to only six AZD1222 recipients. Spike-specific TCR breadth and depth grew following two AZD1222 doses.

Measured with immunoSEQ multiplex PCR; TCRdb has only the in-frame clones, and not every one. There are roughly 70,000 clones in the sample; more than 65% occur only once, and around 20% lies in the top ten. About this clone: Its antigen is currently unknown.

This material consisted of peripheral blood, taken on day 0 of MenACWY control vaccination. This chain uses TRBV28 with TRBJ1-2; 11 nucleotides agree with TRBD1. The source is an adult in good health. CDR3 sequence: CASSYGQGARGYTF. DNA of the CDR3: TGTGCCAGCAGTTATGGACAGGGGGCGCGGGGCTACACCTTC.